Shown below are 23 T cell receptor beta chains from a single sample sequenced in a study of T-cell reconstitution after alpha-beta-depleted transplantation in children. Unique molecular identifiers were incorporated into the prepared TCRbeta library. TCRdb independently ran MiXCR on the PCR reads; one entry per CDR3 protein. The profile shows 440,000 or so distinct CDR3 sequences, roughly 11% of them singletons. The sample here was PBMCs from the stem cell graft donor, taken from the stem cell graft. These receptors came from a human donor who donated a stem cell graft to a child with acute myeloid leukemia.

This clonotype was counted ten times or more. This chain links TRBV20-1 with TRBJ1-2; D is unresolved. The CDR3 loop spans 11 amino acids. Germline CDR1 is DFQATT and CDR2 is SNEGSKA (reference sequence). V was pared by 5 bases and J by 1 base, with 5 bases between. CDR3 bases: TGCAGTGCTGACAATAACTATGGCTACACCTTC. This gives the protein CSADNNYGYTF.

V usage is TRBV3-1 and J usage is TRBJ2-1, with 9 bases fitting TRBD1. V trimming: 0 bases; J trimming: 0 bases; junction bases outside the gene matches: 9. The CDR3 is made up of 19 amino acids. The germline V gene has CDR1 LGHDT and CDR2 YNNKEL (reference sequence). CDR3 DNA sequence: TGTGCCAGCAGCCAAGACACGGACAGGGGAGGGGTCTCCTACAATGAGCAGTTCTTC. It encodes CASSQDTDRGGVSYNEQFF.

The rearrangement uses TRBV6-1 and TRBJ2-1; tentative D call: TRBD2 (6 bases). With 4 bases removed from V and 7 bases from J, the gap between germline ends came to 14 bases. This CDR3 comprises 14 residues. Germline V CDR1 and CDR2: MNHNS, SASEGT. The CDR3 protein is CASSVGGTGNEQFF. The CDR3 region has the DNA TGTGCCAGCAGTGTCGGAGGGACCGGGAATGAGCAGTTCTTC.

The chain combines TRBV25-1 with TRBJ2-7, with D unresolved. Germline-derived CDR1 and CDR2 are MGHDK and SYGVNS. This CDR3 spans 12 amino acids. V was clipped by 2 bases and J by 2 bases, with 4 bases between them. CDR3 nucleotide sequence: TGTGCCAGCAGTGAACTAGCCTACGAGCAGTACTTC. This codes for CASSELAYEQYF.

This rearrangement joins TRBV20-1 to TRBJ2-4; the D is unclear. The germline V and J ends were trimmed by 6 bases and 3 bases, with 12 bases remaining between them. Germline V gives CDR1 DFQATT, CDR2 SNEGSKA (reference sequence). The CDR3 spans 13 residues. CDR3 loop: CSASSSVKNIQYF. The CDR3 bases are TGCAGTGCCAGTTCGTCCGTCAAAAACATTCAGTACTTC.

This rearrangement joins TRBV28 to TRBJ2-1; D gene ambiguous. Trimming removed 7 bases from V and 1 base from J, with 8 bases in between. Germline V gene data show CDR1 as MDHEN and CDR2 as SYDVKM. This CDR3 contains 13 residues. The CDR3, as DNA: TGTGCCAGCACGGGTAGGTCCTACAATGAGCAGTTCTTC. Its protein is CASTGRSYNEQFF.

The rearrangement joins TRBV30 to TRBJ1-6, with D perhaps TRBD1 (5 bases). The CDR3 has 13 residues. Trimming shortened V by 4 bases and J by 6 bases, and 10 bases separated the two germline ends. In germline, CDR1 is GTSNPN, CDR2 SVGIG (reference sequence). The CDR3: CAWTFGANSPLHF. In DNA form, the CDR3 reads TGTGCCTGGACCTTCGGGGCTAATTCACCCCTCCACTTT.

There are many counts of this clonotype. The chain uses TRBV7-2 and TRBJ2-1; 7 positions match TRBD2. The germline CDR1 and CDR2 sequences are SGHTA and FQGNSA. This CDR3 contains 17 residues. The J segment lost 1 base and the V segment lost 5 bases, leaving 11 bases of the junction unmatched. The CDR3 loop is CASSGKTSSLSYNEQFF. The CDR3 DNA reads as TGTGCCAGCAGCGGAAAGACTAGCTCGCTATCCTACAATGAGCAGTTCTTC.

At least ten counts were recorded for this clonotype. The chain couples TRBV29-1 to TRBJ2-5; perhaps TRBD2 as D (6 bases). V lost 3 bases to trimming and J lost 5 bases, with 10 bases between them. This CDR3 has 12 residues. From germline, CDR1 is SQVTM and CDR2 ANQGSEA. The CDR3 loop reads CSVDEGRETQYF. For the CDR3, the DNA is TGCAGCGTTGACGAGGGGAGGGAGACCCAGTACTTC.

The chain uses TRBV18 and TRBJ1-4; possibly TRBD1 for D (5 bases). The CDR3 is 15 residues long. Germline CDR1 reads KGHSH; CDR2 reads LQKENI. Trimming shortened V by 3 bases and J by 4 bases, and 12 bases separated the two germline ends. The CDR3 coding sequence is TGTGCCAGCTCACCGCGTTCTGGGGGTAATGAAAAACTGTTTTTT. Residues: CASSPRSGGNEKLFF. The variable domain in full, with the rest retrieved from reference TRBV18 and TRBJ1-4, is NAGVMQNPRHLVRRRGQEARLRCSPMKGHSHVYWYRQLPEEGLKFMVYLQKENIIDESGMPKERFSAEFPKEGPSILRIQQVVRGDSAAYFCASSPRSGGNEKLFFGSGTQLSVL.

This clonotype was seen a handful of times. The chain uses TRBV20-1 and TRBJ2-7; possible D gene TRBD2, 6 bases. Germline V gene data show CDR1 as DFQATT and CDR2 as SNEGSKA (reference sequence). V lost 3 bases, J lost 5 bases, and 17 bases lay in between. CDR3 length equals 14 residues. The CDR3 nucleotides read TGCAGTGCTAGTTCTTACGGAGGGGTCGACGAGCAGTACTTC. This sequence encodes CSASSYGGVDEQYF.

This clonotype was counted a few times. Here the CDR3 DNA reads TGCGCCAGCAGCTTGCCAGGGACACCTGAAGCTTTCTTT. Translating gives CASSLPGTPEAFF. The chain is built from TRBV5-1 and TRBJ1-1; maybe TRBD1 (6 bases). The V gene lost 1 base and the J gene lost 6 bases, with 10 bases spanning the gap. Germline CDR1 SGHRS, CDR2 YFSETQ. The CDR3 totals 13 residues.

The sample holds a few counts of this clonotype. For the CDR3, the DNA is TGCAGCGTTGATGGGACAGGTTTCACCGGGGAGCTGTTTTTT. It translates to CSVDGTGFTGELFF. The chain has TRBV29-1 and TRBJ2-2; 8 nucleotides line up with TRBD1. Per the germline V gene, CDR1 is SQVTM and CDR2 is ANQGSEA. This CDR3 region has 14 residues. The J segment lost 4 bases and the V segment lost 3 bases, leaving 4 bases of the junction unmatched.

The chain's CDR3 is CSATGTTNEKLFF. The CDR3 coding sequence is TGCAGCGCGACAGGGACAACTAATGAAAAACTGTTTTTT. The chain uses TRBV29-1 and TRBJ1-4; 7 bases are a match to TRBD1. Germline V gene sequence: CDR1 SQVTM, CDR2 ANQGSEA. The CDR3 extends over 13 amino acids. Trimming took 7 bases from V and 0 from J; bases not matched to a gene: 2.

V gene TRBV21-1 combines with J gene TRBJ2-7; the DNA was not compared with TRBD1, the D call given in the table. TRBV21-1 is recorded as a pseudogene. CDR3 length equals 14 residues. The CDR3 coding sequence is TGTGCCAGCAGCAGGGGGCAGGGAGTACACGAGCAGTACGTC. Translated: CASSRGQGVHEQYV.

V and J are TRBV5-1 and TRBJ2-1; maybe TRBD2 (5 bases). The CDR3 totals 13 residues. The V gene's germline CDR1 is SGHRS and CDR2 YFSETQ. The V end was cut by 6 bases, the J end by 9 bases, with 16 bases between. The chain's CDR3 is CASTSSAEGEQFF. As DNA, the CDR3 is TGCGCCAGCACCTCCAGCGCCGAGGGTGAGCAGTTCTTC.

This clonotype turned up a few times. The rearrangement uses TRBV20-1 and TRBJ2-3; D is ambiguous. Trimming took off 3 bases at V and 2 bases at J, with 12 bases between the two ends. The CDR3 is made up of 14 amino acids. In germline, CDR1 is DFQATT, CDR2 SNEGSKA (reference sequence). The CDR3 loop reads CSARLQIFTDTQYF. The DNA of the CDR3 is TGCAGTGCTAGGCTTCAGATATTCACAGATACGCAGTATTTT.

This clonotype occurred many times. The chain is built from TRBV7-3 and TRBJ2-1; D gene unclear. The CDR3 totals 14 residues. V gave up 1 base and J gave up 8 bases, with 12 bases separating them. Germline CDR1 is SGHTA and CDR2 is FQGTGA. The CDR3 nucleotides are TGTGCCAGCAGCTTAAGGGGTAGAATCGATGAGCAGTTCTTC. This codes for CASSLRGRIDEQFF.

This clonotype showed up many times. The chain is built from TRBV7-3 and TRBJ2-1; no clear D. Germline CDR1 is SGHTA and CDR2 is FQGTGA. The CDR3 has 8 amino acids. Trimming removed 5 bases from V and 13 bases from J, with 3 bases in between. The CDR3 loop is CASSAQFF. In DNA, the CDR3 is TGTGCCAGCAGCGCCCAGTTCTTC. Variable domain in full (rest from reference TRBV7-3 and TRBJ2-1): GAGVSQTPSNKVTEKGKYVELRCDPISGHTALYWYRQSLGQGPEFLIYFQGTGAADDSGLPNDRFFAVRPEGSVSTLKIQRTERGDSAVYLCASSAQFFGPGTRLTVL.

This clonotype was recorded a few times. V usage is TRBV15 and J usage is TRBJ2-5; no definite D call. CDR3 length: 13 residues. Trimming removed 3 bases at V and 0 bases at J, with 5 bases between. Germline V gene sequence: CDR1 LNHNV, CDR2 YYDKDF (reference sequence). In DNA, the CDR3 is TGTGCCACCAGCAGCCGGGACCAAGAGACCCAGTACTTC. This translates into CATSSRDQETQYF. Filled out from reference TRBV15 and TRBJ2-5, the complete variable domain reads DAMVIQNPRYQVTQFGKPVTLSCSQTLNHNVMYWYQQKSSQAPKLLFHYYDKDFNNEADTPDNFQSRRPNTSFCFLDIRSPGLGDTAMYLCATSSRDQETQYFGPGTRLLVL.

This clonotype was observed a few times. This sequence joins TRBV12-3 or TRBV12-4 and TRBJ2-1; TRBD2 might be the D (7 bases). V dropped 5 bases and J dropped 7 bases, with 18 bases sitting between them. The CDR3 has 15 amino acids. The CDR3 is CASSEQRGGPNEQFF. The CDR3 nucleotides read TGTGCCAGCAGTGAACAGAGGGGGGGCCCGAATGAGCAGTTCTTC.

A few counts support this clonotype. This rearrangement joins TRBV27 to TRBJ2-6; D not certain. This CDR3 region has 13 residues. V was pared by 11 bases and J by 0 bases, with 8 bases between. Per germline, CDR1 MNHEY and CDR2 SMNVEV (reference sequence). The CDR3 protein is CASGSSGANVLTF. In DNA, the CDR3 is TGTGCCTCTGGAAGCTCTGGGGCCAACGTCCTGACTTTC.

The chain recombines TRBV7-9 with TRBJ2-2, with D maybe TRBD2 (6 bases). This CDR3 has 14 amino acids. The germline V and J ends were trimmed by 5 bases and 1 base, with 8 bases remaining between them. Germline V CDR1 and CDR2: SEHNR, FQNEAQ (reference sequence). CDR3 sequence reads: CASSGDWNTGELFF. DNA for the CDR3: TGTGCCAGCAGCGGGGACTGGAACACCGGGGAGCTGTTTTTT.